The rows below give T cell receptor beta chains drawn from one sample of a study of CD8 T cells in Susac syndrome. From the immunoSEQ multiplex PCR reads, TCRdb called clonotypes with MiXCR, one entry per CDR3 protein. The sample consists of a few hundred thousand distinct CDR3 sequences, approximately 85% of them appearing once. Sequencing was done on a sample of CD8+ T cells from PBMCs. The receptors come from a human donor with multiple sclerosis. CDR3s include the opening cysteine and the closing phenylalanine or tryptophan. Fields, in order: J gene, V gene, D gene, clone size, CDR3 DNA, CDR3 protein. The D gene is left open where the match is weak. Where a row states a size, it is once, few, many or the class of an expanded clone; other rows omit it.

>TRBJ2-3|TRBV4-1|TRBD2|-
TGCGCCAGCAGCCAATCGGGACTAGCGGGAGGTAGCACAGATACGCAGTATTTT
CASSQSGLAGGSTDTQYF
>TRBJ2-7|TRBV6-6|-|once
TGTGCCAGCAGCCGCCTCCGCGGAGAGCCCTACGAGCAGTACTTC
CASSRLRGEPYEQYF
>TRBJ2-2|TRBV4-2|TRBD2|-
TGTGCCAGCAGCCCCGTGGCGGGAGGGAGCACCGGGGAGCTGTTTTTT
CASSPVAGGSTGELFF
>TRBJ1-1|TRBV21-1|-|-
TGTGCCAGCAGCAAAGTGGGGCAGCTAACTGAAGCTTTCTTT
CASSKVGQLTEAFF
>TRBJ1-2|TRBV27|-|-
TGTGCCAGCAGTTTATCGAAGGAGTATGGCTACACCTTC
CASSLSKEYGYTF
>TRBJ2-3|TRBV5-1|TRBD2|-
TGCGCCAGCAGCTTATATGGACTAGCGGGAGAGGCAGATACGCAGTATTTT
CASSLYGLAGEADTQYF
>TRBJ1-5|TRBV6-5|-|-
TGTGCCAGCAGTCCCTACAGGAGCAATCAGCCCCAGCATTTT
CASSPYRSNQPQHF
>TRBJ2-7|TRBV27|-|few
TGTGCCAGCAGCACCGGTCCAACCTTCGCCTACGAGCAGTACTTC
CASSTGPTFAYEQYF
>TRBJ1-1|TRBV18|-|-
TGTGCCAGCTCAAACAGGGAGAAGAACACTGAAGCTTTCTTT
CASSNREKNTEAFF
>TRBJ1-2|TRBV28|-|-
TGTGCCAGCAGTTTATCTCCGGGACACCTAAACTATGGCTACACCTTC
CASSLSPGHLNYGYTF
>TRBJ1-1|TRBV6-1|-|-
TGTGCCAGCAGTGAAGTGTCAGGGTCGGTCACTGAAGCTTTCTTT
CASSEVSGSVTEAFF
>TRBJ1-1|TRBV27|-|once
TGTGCCAGCAGTTTACTGTCCAGTACAACTGAAGCTTTCTTT
CASSLLSSTTEAFF
>TRBJ1-1|TRBV3-1|-|once
TGTGCCAGCAGCCAAACGGAGGCCACTGAAGCTTTCTTT
CASSQTEATEAFF
>TRBJ1-2|TRBV10-2|-|-
TGCGCCAGCAGTGGCTCCTCTATAGTTGAGGCTAACTATGGCTACACCTTC
CASSGSSIVEANYGYTF
>TRBJ2-1|TRBV19|TRBD2|-
TGTGCCGGTAGTATAGGCGGGGGGTACTACAATGAGCAGTTCTTC
CAGSIGGGYYNEQFF
>TRBJ1-2|TRBV6-5|-|-
TGTGCCAGCAGTTACAGCGCCCCCGCCTATGGCTACACCTTC
CASSYSAPAYGYTF
>TRBJ2-2|TRBV29-1|TRBD1|-
TGCAGCGTGGGACAGGAAACCGGGGAGCTGTTTTTT
CSVGQETGELFF
>TRBJ2-2|TRBV27|TRBD1|once
TGTGCCAGCAGTCTACGACAGGGCACCGGGGAGCTGTTTTTT
CASSLRQGTGELFF
>TRBJ2-1|TRBV12-3/TRBV12-4|-|-
TGTGCCAGCAGTTTTATCAACAATGAGCAGTTCTTC
CASSFINNEQFF
>TRBJ2-7|TRBV27|-|once
TGTGCCAGCAGTCAAACAGGGATCCCCTACGAGCAGTACTTC
CASSQTGIPYEQYF
>TRBJ2-7|TRBV29-1|TRBD1|-
TGCAGCGTTGCGGGACAGGCAGTCTACGAGCAGTACTTC
CSVAGQAVYEQYF
>TRBJ2-3|TRBV7-9|-|once
TGTGCCAGCAGCCCGCACACTCGACAGGACGACACAGATACGCAGTATTTT
CASSPHTRQDDTDTQYF
>TRBJ2-5|TRBV12-3/TRBV12-4|-|-
TGTGCCAGCACCGTACATCAAGAGACCCAGTACTTC
CASTVHQETQYF
>TRBJ2-7|TRBV27|-|-
TGTGCCAGCAGTTTAATGGGCCCTCAGTCCCACGAGCAGTACTTC
CASSLMGPQSHEQYF
>TRBJ2-2|TRBV6-5|-|-
TGTGCCAGCAGTCCCAGTGGAATCGGGGAGCTGTTTTTT
CASSPSGIGELFF
>TRBJ2-6|TRBV27|-|-
TGTGCCACCTACCCGGACAGCTTACTTACCCTCTCTGGGGCCAACGTCCTGACTTTC
CATYPDSLLTLSGANVLTF
>TRBJ2-7|TRBV7-9|TRBD1|-
TGTGCCAGCAGCTTCCTTTCCCGGGACAGCCACTACCAGCAGTACTTC
CASSFLSRDSHYQQYF
>TRBJ2-1|TRBV2|-|-
TGTGCCAGCAGTGATACAGGGAGTTTCTACAATGAGCAGTTCTTC
CASSDTGSFYNEQFF
>TRBJ2-5|TRBV28|-|-
TGTGCCAGCAGTTTATTTCCGGAGACCCAGTACTTC
CASSLFPETQYF
>TRBJ2-7|TRBV10-3|-|-
TGTGCCATCAGTGAGTGGGGTCAGGACTACGAGCAGTACTTC
CAISEWGQDYEQYF
>TRBJ2-5|TRBV5-1|TRBD1|-
TGCGCCAGCAGCTTAAGACAGGGGATAGAGACCCAGTACTTC
CASSLRQGIETQYF
>TRBJ1-2|TRBV3-1|-|-
TGTGCCAGCAGCCAAGATCGCGAGCATCCGGACTATGGCTACACCTTC
CASSQDREHPDYGYTF
>TRBJ2-1|TRBV7-6|TRBD1|few
TGTGCCAGCAGCGAGTGGGACAGAGAGGACAATGAGCAGTTCTTC
CASSEWDREDNEQFF
>TRBJ2-1|TRBV4-1|-|-
TGCGCCAGCAGCCAAGGGGTCGCCCGAAAGGGTGAGCAGTTCTTC
CASSQGVARKGEQFF
>TRBJ2-2|TRBV6-1|-|-
TGTGCCAGCAGACTCTATAGCGGCCAGGCGAACACCGGGGAGCTGTTTTTT
CASRLYSGQANTGELFF
>TRBJ2-7|TRBV28|TRBD1|-
TGTGCCAGCGGGACAGGTATCAACGAGCAGTACTTC
CASGTGINEQYF
>TRBJ2-7|TRBV4-2|-|-
TGTGCCAGCAGCCAAGGGGACCACTCCTACGAGCAGTACTTC
CASSQGDHSYEQYF
>TRBJ2-1|TRBV20-1|TRBD2|-
TGCAGTGCTCCCTGGACTAGCGGAGACTACAATGAGCAGTTCTTC
CSAPWTSGDYNEQFF
>TRBJ2-7|TRBV12-3/TRBV12-4|TRBD2|few
TGTGCCAGCAGTTTCGGCTTAGCGGGATCCTCCTACGAGCAGTACTTC
CASSFGLAGSSYEQYF
>TRBJ2-5|TRBV11-2|-|-
TGTGCCAGCAGCTTAGCTGGGCCGCGGGAGACCCAGTACTTC
CASSLAGPRETQYF
>TRBJ2-7|TRBV7-9|-|-
TGTGCCAGCAGCTTAGGATTAGGATCGGGATCTCAATCCTACGAGCAGTACTTC
CASSLGLGSGSQSYEQYF
>TRBJ2-2|TRBV29-1|-|-
TGCAGCGTTGCAGTCAGTTCCACCGGGGAGCTGTTTTTT
CSVAVSSTGELFF
>TRBJ2-5|TRBV20-1|-|-
TGCAGTGCTCCGACAGTGTCCGAAGAGACCCAGTACTTC
CSAPTVSEETQYF
>TRBJ1-6|TRBV4-1|-|-
TGCGCCAGCAGCCCCCTGGGCGGGGGGCCTAATTCACCCCTCCACTTT
CASSPLGGGPNSPLHF
>TRBJ2-1|TRBV10-2|TRBD1|-
TGCGCCAGCAGGACGGGACAGGTGATCTACAATGAGCAGTTCTTC
CASRTGQVIYNEQFF
>TRBJ2-2|TRBV30|TRBD1|once
TGTGCCTGGAGTTTCGGACAGGGCGGGTCCGGGGAGCTGTTTTTT
CAWSFGQGGSGELFF